The 5 T cell receptor beta chains presented below share a single source sample, sequenced in a study of shared clonotypes between healthy human individuals. Sequencing was performed with immunoSEQ multiplex PCR; in TCRdb, only in-frame clones are kept and a portion is missing. This sample carries millions of clones, roughly 92% of them seen once, and the ten largest clones take about 0.13%. Sample: naive CD4+ T cells sorted from blood. Subset described: CD45RA+ positively selected. Source of these receptors: a young man in good health.

This rearrangement joins TRBV19 to TRBJ1-5; tentative D call: TRBD1 (6 bases). Germline V CDR1 and CDR2: LNHDA, SQIVND (reference sequence). The ends were cut back, 5 bases at V and 3 bases at J, with 14 bases in the middle. The CDR3 runs 15 residues. The DNA of the CDR3 is TGTGCCAGTAGTCGCAGGGGTAGAGACAATCAGCCCCAGCATTTT. As protein: CASSRRGRDNQPQHF.

This chain uses TRBV7-9 with TRBJ2-1, with D hard to call. Germline loops: CDR1 SEHNR, CDR2 FQNEAQ (reference sequence). Between the trimmed V and J ends, which lost 5 bases and 9 bases, there was a span of 11 bases. The CDR3 is 12 residues long. CDR3 DNA: TGTGCCAGCAGCCCCGACAATAGTGAGCAGTTCTTC. Protein product: CASSPDNSEQFF.

For the CDR3, the DNA is TGTGCCAGCAGCTTAGCAGCGGCCACGGTCTACGAGCAGTACTTC. Residues: CASSLAAATVYEQYF. The chain uses TRBV7-2 and TRBJ2-7; D is perhaps TRBD2 (5 bases). The CDR3 contains 15 residues. The V gene lost 0 bases and the J gene lost 3 bases, with 12 bases spanning the gap. Germline values: CDR1 SGHTA, CDR2 FQGNSA.

The chain couples TRBV7-2 to TRBJ2-7; D remains ambiguous. Germline V gene sequence: CDR1 SGHTA, CDR2 FQGNSA. The V gene lost 5 bases and the J gene lost 4 bases, with 9 bases spanning the gap. The CDR3 loop spans 12 amino acids. This CDR3 is CASSNNVYEQYF. The CDR3 region has the DNA TGTGCCAGCAGCAACAACGTGTACGAGCAGTACTTC.

The chain uses TRBV5-5 and TRBJ2-3; no clear D gene. Germline CDR1 and CDR2: SGHKS and YYEKEE (reference sequence). The CDR3 has 14 residues. V was clipped by 4 bases and J by 0 bases, with 9 bases between them. CDR3 in amino acids: CASSPRTSTDTQYF. The CDR3 bases are TGTGCCAGCAGCCCCAGAACTAGCACAGATACGCAGTATTTT.